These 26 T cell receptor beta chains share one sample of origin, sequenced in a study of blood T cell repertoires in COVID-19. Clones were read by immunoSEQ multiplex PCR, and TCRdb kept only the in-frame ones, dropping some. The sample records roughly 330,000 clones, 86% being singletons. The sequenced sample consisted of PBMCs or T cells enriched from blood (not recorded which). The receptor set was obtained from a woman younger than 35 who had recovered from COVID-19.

CDR3 region: CASSITLQVLEQYF. CDR3 in DNA: TGTGCCAGTAGTATCACCCTACAGGTTCTGGAGCAGTACTTC. This chain joins TRBV19 and TRBJ2-7, with D perhaps TRBD1 (5 bases). The CDR3 is 14 amino acids. V lost 3 bases and J lost 7, with 16 bases in between. CDR1 is LNHDA and CDR2 is SQIVND in the germline V gene (reference sequence).

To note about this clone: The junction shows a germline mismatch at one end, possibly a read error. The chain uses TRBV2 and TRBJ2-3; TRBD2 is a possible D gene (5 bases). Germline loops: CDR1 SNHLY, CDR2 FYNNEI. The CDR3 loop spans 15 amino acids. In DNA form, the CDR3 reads TGTGCCAGCAGTGTTGAGTGGGCTAGCAGAGATACGCAGTATTTT. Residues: CASSVEWASRDTQYF.

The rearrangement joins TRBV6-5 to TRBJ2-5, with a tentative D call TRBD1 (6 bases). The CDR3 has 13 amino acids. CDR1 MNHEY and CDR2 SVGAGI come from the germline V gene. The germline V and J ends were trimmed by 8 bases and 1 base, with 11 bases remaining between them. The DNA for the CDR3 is TGTGCCAGCCAAAGGACAGTCCAAGAGACCCAGTACTTC. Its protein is CASQRTVQETQYF.

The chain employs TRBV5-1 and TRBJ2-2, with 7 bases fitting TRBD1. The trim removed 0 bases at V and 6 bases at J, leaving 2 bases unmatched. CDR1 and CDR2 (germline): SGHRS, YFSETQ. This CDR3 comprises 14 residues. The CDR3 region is CASSLGQGAGELFF. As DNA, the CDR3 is TGCGCCAGCAGCTTGGGGCAGGGGGCCGGGGAGCTGTTTTTT.

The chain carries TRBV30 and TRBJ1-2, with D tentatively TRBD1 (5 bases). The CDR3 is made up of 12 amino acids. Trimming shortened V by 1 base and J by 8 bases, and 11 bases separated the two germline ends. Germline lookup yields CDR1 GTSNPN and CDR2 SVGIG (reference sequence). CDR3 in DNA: TGTGCCTGGAGTGCCGGCGGGGGAGGCTACACCTTC. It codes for CAWSAGGGGYTF.

The CDR3 DNA reads TGTGCCAGCAGCTTAGATTGGGGGGACCTCGGTGGCTACACCTTC. Its protein product is CASSLDWGDLGGYTF. The V gene is TRBV11-2, the J gene TRBJ1-2; tentatively, D is TRBD1 (5 bases). Looked up from germline, CDR1 is SGHAT and CDR2 is FQNNGV. There are 15 residues in the CDR3. Trimming pared 0 bases from V and 7 bases from J, leaving 15 bases between.

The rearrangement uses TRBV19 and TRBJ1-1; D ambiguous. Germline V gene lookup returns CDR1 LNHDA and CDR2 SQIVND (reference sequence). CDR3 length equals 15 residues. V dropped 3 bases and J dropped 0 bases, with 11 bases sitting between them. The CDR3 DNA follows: TGTGCCAGTAGTATCCCGACACTCATGAACACTGAAGCTTTCTTT. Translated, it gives CASSIPTLMNTEAFF.

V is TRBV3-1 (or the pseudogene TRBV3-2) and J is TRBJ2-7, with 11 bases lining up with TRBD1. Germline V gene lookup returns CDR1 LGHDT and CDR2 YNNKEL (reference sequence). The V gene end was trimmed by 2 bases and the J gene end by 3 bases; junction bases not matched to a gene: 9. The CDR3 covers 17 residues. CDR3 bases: TGTGCCAGCAGCCAAAGCTGGGACAGGGGGAATTTCTACGAGCAGTACTTC. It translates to CASSQSWDRGNFYEQYF.

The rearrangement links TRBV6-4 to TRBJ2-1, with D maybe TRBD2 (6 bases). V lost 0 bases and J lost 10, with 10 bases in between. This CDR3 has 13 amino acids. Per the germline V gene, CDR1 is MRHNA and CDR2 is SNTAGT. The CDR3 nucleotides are TGTGCCAGCAGTGACTCGAGCGGAGGGGAGCAGTTCTTC. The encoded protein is CASSDSSGGEQFF.

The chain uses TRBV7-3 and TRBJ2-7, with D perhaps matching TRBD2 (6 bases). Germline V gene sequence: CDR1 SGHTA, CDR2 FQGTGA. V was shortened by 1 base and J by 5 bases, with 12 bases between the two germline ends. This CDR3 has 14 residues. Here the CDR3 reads CASSLIGGAHEQYF. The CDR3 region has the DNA TGTGCCAGCAGCTTAATCGGAGGGGCCCACGAGCAGTACTTC.

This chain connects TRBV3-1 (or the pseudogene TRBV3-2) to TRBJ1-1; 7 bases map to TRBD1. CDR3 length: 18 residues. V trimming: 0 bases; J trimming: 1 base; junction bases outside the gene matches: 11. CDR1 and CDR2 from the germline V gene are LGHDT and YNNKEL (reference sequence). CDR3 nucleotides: TGTGCCAGCAGCCAAGAAGGCGGGAGGGGGCGCAGGAACACTGAAGCTTTCTTT. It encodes CASSQEGGRGRRNTEAFF.

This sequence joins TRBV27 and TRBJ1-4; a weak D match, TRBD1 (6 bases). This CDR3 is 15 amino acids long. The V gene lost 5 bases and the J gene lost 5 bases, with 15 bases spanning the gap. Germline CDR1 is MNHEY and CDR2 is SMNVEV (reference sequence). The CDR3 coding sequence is TGTGCCAGCAGTAATCTTGACAGGCGGAATGAAAAACTGTTTTTT. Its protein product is CASSNLDRRNEKLFF.

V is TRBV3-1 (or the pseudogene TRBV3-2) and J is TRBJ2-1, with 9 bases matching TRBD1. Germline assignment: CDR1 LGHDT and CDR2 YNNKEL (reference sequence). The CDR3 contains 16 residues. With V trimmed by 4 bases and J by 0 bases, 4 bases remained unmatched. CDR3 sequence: CASSLQGAISYNEQFF. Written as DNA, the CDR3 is TGTGCCAGCAGCCTACAGGGGGCTATCTCCTACAATGAGCAGTTCTTC.

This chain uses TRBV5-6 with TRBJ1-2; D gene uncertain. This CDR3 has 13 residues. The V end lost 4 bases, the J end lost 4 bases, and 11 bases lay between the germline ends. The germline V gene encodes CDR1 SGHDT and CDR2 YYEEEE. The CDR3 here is CASSPMGSYGYTF. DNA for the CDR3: TGTGCCAGCAGCCCGATGGGGAGCTATGGCTACACCTTC.

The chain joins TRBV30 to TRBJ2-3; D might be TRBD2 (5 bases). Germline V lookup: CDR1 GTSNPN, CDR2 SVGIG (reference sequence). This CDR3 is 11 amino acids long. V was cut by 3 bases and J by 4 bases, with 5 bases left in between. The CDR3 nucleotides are TGTGCCTGGAGACTAGCAGATACGCAGTATTTT. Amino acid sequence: CAWRLADTQYF.

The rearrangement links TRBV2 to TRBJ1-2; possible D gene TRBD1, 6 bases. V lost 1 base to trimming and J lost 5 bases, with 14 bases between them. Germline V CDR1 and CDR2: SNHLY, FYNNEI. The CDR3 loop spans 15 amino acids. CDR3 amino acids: CASSEDGGLWYGYTF. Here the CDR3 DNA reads TGTGCCAGCAGTGAAGACGGGGGGCTTTGGTATGGCTACACCTTC.

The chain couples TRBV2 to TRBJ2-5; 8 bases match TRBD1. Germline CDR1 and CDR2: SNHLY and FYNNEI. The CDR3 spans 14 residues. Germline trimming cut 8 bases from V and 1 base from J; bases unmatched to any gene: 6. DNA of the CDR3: TGTGCCAGCGACAGGGGTACGACCCAAGAGACCCAGTACTTC. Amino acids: CASDRGTTQETQYF.

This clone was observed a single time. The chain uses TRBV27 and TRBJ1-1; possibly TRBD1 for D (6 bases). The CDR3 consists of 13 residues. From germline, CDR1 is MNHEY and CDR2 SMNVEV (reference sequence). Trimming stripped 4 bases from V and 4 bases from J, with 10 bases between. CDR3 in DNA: TGTGCCAGCAGTTACCGACAGGTCACTGAAGCTTTCTTT. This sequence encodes CASSYRQVTEAFF.

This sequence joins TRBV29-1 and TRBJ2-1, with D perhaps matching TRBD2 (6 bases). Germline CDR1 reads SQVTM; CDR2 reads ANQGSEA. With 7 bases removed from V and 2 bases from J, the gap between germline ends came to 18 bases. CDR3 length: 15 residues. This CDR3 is CSGTRVGGAYNEQFF. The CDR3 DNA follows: TGCAGCGGCACAAGGGTGGGGGGAGCCTACAATGAGCAGTTCTTC.

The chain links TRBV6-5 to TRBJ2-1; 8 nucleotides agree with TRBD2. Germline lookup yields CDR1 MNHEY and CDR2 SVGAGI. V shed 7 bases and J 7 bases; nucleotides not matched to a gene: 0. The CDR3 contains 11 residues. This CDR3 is CASTGGNEQFF. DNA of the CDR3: TGTGCCAGCACGGGGGGGAATGAGCAGTTCTTC.

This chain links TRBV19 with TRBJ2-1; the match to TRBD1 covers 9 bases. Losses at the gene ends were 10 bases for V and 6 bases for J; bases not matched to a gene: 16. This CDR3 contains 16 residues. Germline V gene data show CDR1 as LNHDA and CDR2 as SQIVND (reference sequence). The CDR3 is CATSGSRDREGNEQFF. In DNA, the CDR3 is TGTGCCACCTCCGGTTCGAGGGACAGGGAAGGCAATGAGCAGTTCTTC.

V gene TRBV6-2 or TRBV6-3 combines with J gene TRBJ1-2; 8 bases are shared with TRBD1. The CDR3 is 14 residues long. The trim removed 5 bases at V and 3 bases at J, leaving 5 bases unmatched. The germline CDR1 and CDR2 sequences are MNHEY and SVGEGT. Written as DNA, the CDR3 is TGTGCCAGCAGTACGCTGACAGGGGACTATGGCTACACCTTC. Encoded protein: CASSTLTGDYGYTF.

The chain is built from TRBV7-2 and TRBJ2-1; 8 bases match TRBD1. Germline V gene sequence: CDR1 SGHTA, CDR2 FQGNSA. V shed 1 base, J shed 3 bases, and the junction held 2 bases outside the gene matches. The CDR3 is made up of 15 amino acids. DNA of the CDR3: TGTGCCAGCAGCTTAGGGACAGGGTACTACAATGAGCAGTTCTTC. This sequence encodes CASSLGTGYYNEQFF.

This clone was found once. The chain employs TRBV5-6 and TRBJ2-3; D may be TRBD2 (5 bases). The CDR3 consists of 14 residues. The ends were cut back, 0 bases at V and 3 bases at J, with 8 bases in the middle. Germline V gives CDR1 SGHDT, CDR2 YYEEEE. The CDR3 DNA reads TGTGCCAGCAGCTTGGGGCTAGCTACAGATACGCAGTATTTT. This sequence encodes CASSLGLATDTQYF. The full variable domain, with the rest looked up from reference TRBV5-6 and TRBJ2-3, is DAGVTQSPTHLIKTRGQQVTLRCSPKSGHDTVSWYQQALGQGPQFIFQYYEEEERQRGNFPDRFSGHQFPNYSSELNVNALLLGDSALYLCASSLGLATDTQYFGPGTRLTVL.

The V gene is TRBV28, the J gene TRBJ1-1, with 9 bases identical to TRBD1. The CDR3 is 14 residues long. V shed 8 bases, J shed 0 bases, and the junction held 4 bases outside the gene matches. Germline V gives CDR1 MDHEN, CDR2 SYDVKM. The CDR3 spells CASATGGMNTEAFF. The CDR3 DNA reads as TGTGCCAGCGCTACAGGGGGCATGAACACTGAAGCTTTCTTT. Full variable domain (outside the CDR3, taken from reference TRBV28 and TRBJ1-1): DVKVTQSSRYLVKRTGEKVFLECVQDMDHENMFWYRQDPGLGLRLIYFSYDVKMKEKGDIPEGYSVSREKKERFSLILESASTNQTSMYLCASATGGMNTEAFFGQGTRLTVV.

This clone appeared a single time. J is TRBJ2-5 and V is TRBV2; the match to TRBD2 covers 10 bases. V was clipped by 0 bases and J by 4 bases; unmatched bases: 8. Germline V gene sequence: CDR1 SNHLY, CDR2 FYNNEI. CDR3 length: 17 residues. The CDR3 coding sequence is TGTGCCAGCAGTGAAGCCAATCTAGCGGGAGCGAGAGAGACCCAGTACTTC. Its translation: CASSEANLAGARETQYF.